The present T cell receptor (beta chain) was sequenced within a study of blood T cell repertoires in COVID-19. Study context: T cells, B-cell-depleted T cells, or PBMCs supplied cDNA or gDNA.

V was cut by 3 bases and J by 5 bases, with 10 bases left in between. The CDR3 runs 13 residues. Germline V gene sequence: CDR1 SGHTA, CDR2 FQGNSA. As processed by the authors: Counts of nucleated cells, estimated from reference gene primer amplification, were obtained. Profiling relied on immunoSEQ multiplex PCR, and the TCRdb table lists in-frame clones only, not all of them. The DNA was the basis for D and trimming; V, J and clone size are from that table. The data hold around 240,000 clones, with around 90% observed a single time. Recruitment covered about two dozen US areas and drew participants whose ages spanned roughly 18 to 100 years.

Sequencing input: PBMCs or T cells enriched from blood (not recorded which). The receptor's source is a man aged 45-65 years who had been exposed to COVID-19. V usage is TRBV7-2 and J usage is TRBJ1-1; possibly TRBD1 for D (5 bases). The CDR3 region has the DNA TGTGCCAGCAGCTTCGGGGGAGGGACTGAAGCTTTCTTT. It specifies CASSFGGGTEAFF.